This passage covers 26 T cell receptor beta chains from one sample sequenced in a study of T cells in Graves' hyperthyroidism and ophthalmopathy. Authors of the study amplified TCR beta CDR3 regions from RNA transcripts. Using the HTBI primer set, a first-round RT-PCR was run on the TCR CDR3. MiXCR was run by TCRdb on the multiplex PCR reads, yielding one entry per CDR3 protein. The data contain more than 550,000 distinct CDR3 sequences, 15% to 20% of them seen just once; the ten biggest clones take up 15% to 19%. Sequenced material: blood. Source of these receptors: a man aged 50 to 60 with Graves' hyperthyroidism.

About this clonotype: This may be a read error: a much more frequent sequence differs by one nucleotide. The V and J genes are TRBV7-3 and TRBJ1-5, with a tentative D call TRBD1 (5 bases). CDR1 is SGHTA, CDR2 FQGTGA, per germline. The CDR3 has 17 residues. CDR3 in DNA: TGTGTCAGCAGCTTAACGGGGGGGACCTATAGCAATCAGCCCCAGCATTTT. As protein: CVSSLTGGTYSNQPQHF.

The sample holds many counts of this clonotype. This rearrangement joins TRBV20-1 to TRBJ2-7, with no clear D. CDR3 length equals 11 residues. Trimming took off 5 bases at V and 0 bases at J, with 5 bases between the two ends. Germline CDR1 is DFQATT and CDR2 is SNEGSKA (reference sequence). The DNA for the CDR3 is TGCAGTGCTTGGAGCTCCTACGAGCAGTACTTC. It yields the protein CSAWSSYEQYF.

This clonotype was detected ten times or more. The gene calls are TRBV30 and TRBJ2-2; 8 bases are a match to TRBD1. J gave up 4 bases and V 4 bases, and 2 bases lay outside the gene matches. The CDR3 consists of 13 residues. From germline, CDR1 is GTSNPN and CDR2 SVGIG (reference sequence). CDR3: CAWTGQVTGELFF. The CDR3 DNA follows: TGTGCCTGGACGGGACAGGTCACCGGGGAGCTGTTTTTT.

This clonotype came up many times. The rearrangement joins TRBV28 to TRBJ2-7; 15 positions match TRBD2. V lost 4 bases, J lost 1 base, and 5 bases stayed unmatched. Germline CDR1 is MDHEN and CDR2 is SYDVKM. The CDR3 has 17 amino acids. The CDR3 DNA is TGTGCCAGCAGTTCTTGGACTAGCGGGAGGGCATCCTACGAGCAGTACTTC. The encoded protein is CASSSWTSGRASYEQYF.

This chain links TRBV6-1 with TRBJ2-1, with D tentatively TRBD1 (9 bases). The CDR3 runs 12 residues. The germline CDR1 and CDR2 sequences are MNHNS and SASEGT. V lost 8 bases and J 14 bases, leaving 19 bases between the germline ends. The CDR3 spells CASDRGTRYEFF. CDR3 DNA: TGTGCCAGCGACAGGGGGACTAGGTATGAGTTCTTC.

This clonotype was seen many times. The CDR3 bases are TGCAGTGCTAGAAACCCGGGACAGGGAGGCCGTTACGAGCAGTACTTC. It yields the protein CSARNPGQGGRYEQYF. This rearrangement joins TRBV20-1 to TRBJ2-7, with TRBD1 matching 9 bases. The CDR3 totals 16 residues. Germline CDR1 and CDR2: DFQATT and SNEGSKA (reference sequence). Losses at the gene ends were 2 bases for V and 4 bases for J; bases not matched to a gene: 12.

The rearrangement uses TRBV5-1 and TRBJ1-5, with TRBD1 identical over 9 bases. The CDR3 totals 14 residues. The germline gives CDR1 SGHRS, CDR2 YFSETQ. V gave up 4 bases and J gave up 6 bases; unmatched junction bases: 5. The CDR3 spells CASSKDRGGQPQHF. The CDR3 DNA is TGCGCCAGCAGCAAGGACAGGGGAGGTCAGCCCCAGCATTTT. Full variable domain (rest looked up from reference TRBV5-1 and TRBJ1-5): KAGVTQTPRYLIKTRGQQVTLSCSPISGHRSVSWYQQTPGQGLQFLFEYFSETQRNKGNFPGRFSGRQFSNSRSEMNVSTLELGDSALYLCASSKDRGGQPQHFGDGTRLSIL.

At least ten counts were recorded for this clonotype. CDR3 amino acids: CASSLEGGPGADTQYF. The CDR3, as DNA: TGCGCCAGCAGCTTGGAGGGAGGGCCCGGTGCAGATACGCAGTATTTT. The genes are TRBV5-1 and TRBJ2-3; 7 bases are shared with TRBD2. With 0 bases clipped from V and 4 bases from J, the junction kept 8 bases outside the gene matches. The CDR3 has 16 residues. From germline, CDR1 is SGHRS and CDR2 YFSETQ.

This clonotype has a count of ten or more. This chain joins TRBV18 and TRBJ2-5; 7 positions agree with TRBD1. Germline V gives CDR1 KGHSH, CDR2 LQKENI. CDR3 size: 15 residues. The ends lost 5 bases at V and 0 bases at J; junction bases unmatched: 6. DNA for the CDR3: TGTGCCAGCTCAAGACAGGGAACCTACCAAGAGACCCAGTACTTC. Translation gives CASSRQGTYQETQYF.

The table lists this clonotype with many counts. The chain couples TRBV11-2 to TRBJ2-3, with 11 positions matching TRBD2. Germline loops: CDR1 SGHAT, CDR2 FQNNGV. The CDR3 is made up of 16 amino acids. V was pared by 1 base and J by 3 bases, with 3 bases of the junction left unmatched. The CDR3 spells CASSLGPSGRTDTQYF. CDR3 nucleotide sequence: TGTGCCAGCAGCTTAGGCCCTAGCGGGAGGACAGATACGCAGTATTTT.

There are many counts of this clonotype. CDR3 DNA: TGCAGCTTGAGAGGGACTAGCGAAAACAATGAGCAGTTCTTC. Translation: CSLRGTSENNEQFF. The chain recombines TRBV29-1 with TRBJ2-1; 10 bases match TRBD2. This CDR3 region has 14 residues. Germline lookup yields CDR1 SQVTM and CDR2 ANQGSEA. The V gene end was trimmed by 8 bases and the J gene end by 5 bases; junction bases not matched to a gene: 9.

This clonotype was detected many times. The chain links TRBV10-3 to TRBJ2-1; 8 bases map to TRBD2. The V gene's germline CDR1 is ENHRY and CDR2 SYGVKD. V was pared by 2 bases and J by 6 bases, with 3 bases of the junction left unmatched. The CDR3 runs to 14 residues. CDR3 DNA: TGTGCCATCAGTGAGCGGGAGGGGGGCAATGAGCAGTTCTTC. Translating gives CAISEREGGNEQFF.

This clonotype was seen repeatedly, ten times or more. This rearrangement joins TRBV7-9 to TRBJ2-3, with 7 bases matching TRBD1. The CDR3 covers 15 residues. Looked up from germline, CDR1 is SEHNR and CDR2 is FQNEAQ (reference sequence). Losses at the gene ends were 5 bases for V and 5 bases for J; bases not matched to a gene: 10. CDR3: CASSQRRGIGDTQYF. The CDR3 DNA reads as TGTGCCAGCAGCCAGCGCAGGGGGATCGGAGATACGCAGTATTTT. The whole variable domain, filled in from reference TRBV7-9 and TRBJ2-3, reads DTGVSQNPRHKITKRGQNVTFRCDPISEHNRLYWYRQTLGQGPEFLTYFQNEAQLEKSRLLSDRFSAERPKGSFSTLEIQRTEQGDSAMYLCASSQRRGIGDTQYFGPGTRLTVL.

The sample holds many counts of this clonotype. This chain connects TRBV11-2 to TRBJ2-7; possibly TRBD2 for D (6 bases). Germline lookup yields CDR1 SGHAT and CDR2 FQNNGV. The CDR3 extends over 14 amino acids. Trimming removed 5 bases at V and 6 bases at J, with 17 bases between. The CDR3 bases are TGTGCCAGCAGCCTACTGAGCGGGCATCCCGAGCAGTACTTC. This translates into CASSLLSGHPEQYF.

The chain employs TRBV30 and TRBJ2-1; 7 bases fit TRBD1. V dropped 6 bases and J dropped 7; count of bases not matched to a gene: 6. Looked up from germline, CDR1 is GTSNPN and CDR2 is SVGIG (reference sequence). The CDR3 runs to 12 residues. CDR3 sequence (DNA): TGTGCCTGCCCCCGGACAGGAAATGAGCAGTTCTTC. It translates to CACPRTGNEQFF.

CDR3 amino acids: CASSLSDGSSGAWEQYF. The CDR3 DNA sequence: TGTGCCAGCAGCCTGTCAGATGGTTCTAGCGGAGCGTGGGAGCAGTACTTC. The V gene is TRBV4-2, the J gene TRBJ2-7, with TRBD2 matching 7 bases. Germline V gives CDR1 LGHNA, CDR2 YNFKEQ. The CDR3 contains 17 residues. The trim removed 4 bases at V and 7 bases at J, leaving 19 bases unmatched.

This clonotype was seen many times. This sequence joins TRBV7-2 and TRBJ1-2; unclear D gene. Germline values: CDR1 SGHTA, CDR2 FQGNSA. V was shortened by 6 bases and J by 2 bases, with 10 bases between the two germline ends. The CDR3 is 13 amino acids. DNA of the CDR3: TGTGCCAGCAGTTGGGAGGAAAACTATGGCTACACCTTC. Residues: CASSWEENYGYTF.

There are many counts of this clonotype. V gene TRBV11-2 combines with J gene TRBJ1-5; D not resolved. Trimming removed 0 bases from V and 6 bases from J, with 6 bases in between. Germline-derived CDR1 and CDR2 are SGHAT and FQNNGV. There are 13 residues in the CDR3. The CDR3 DNA follows: TGTGCCAGCAGCTTAGATCGGGGTCAGCCCCAGCATTTT. Encoded protein: CASSLDRGQPQHF.

This clonotype was seen more than once but under ten times. The rearrangement uses TRBV28 and TRBJ1-4; a weak D match, TRBD1 (5 bases). CDR1 MDHEN and CDR2 SYDVKM come from the germline V gene. Trimming removed 5 bases at V and 4 bases at J, with 14 bases between. The CDR3 loop spans 15 amino acids. The CDR3 DNA reads TGTGCCAGCAGTCGAGAGGGGTCGGGTAATGAAAAACTGTTTTTT. It encodes CASSREGSGNEKLFF.

V gene TRBV11-2 combines with J gene TRBJ2-1; TRBD2 agrees at 11 bases. Looked up from germline, CDR1 is SGHAT and CDR2 is FQNNGV. With 4 bases clipped from V and 5 bases from J, the junction kept 4 bases outside the gene matches. This CDR3 is 15 amino acids long. CDR3 residues: CASSSIAGGDNEQFF. CDR3 bases: TGTGCCAGCAGCTCGATAGCGGGGGGGGACAATGAGCAGTTCTTC.

Many counts were recorded for this clonotype. The chain combines TRBV20-1 with TRBJ1-5; 8 bases fit TRBD1. Looked up from germline, CDR1 is DFQATT and CDR2 is SNEGSKA (reference sequence). The CDR3 loop spans 13 amino acids. V dropped 4 bases and J dropped 2; count of bases not matched to a gene: 1. The CDR3 DNA reads TGCAGTGCTACGACAGGGGGCAATCAGCCCCAGCATTTT. Protein product: CSATTGGNQPQHF.

The rearrangement joins TRBV4-1 to TRBJ2-7; 8 bases line up with TRBD2. This CDR3 has 15 residues. Germline V lookup: CDR1 MGHRA, CDR2 YSYEKL. The J segment lost 4 bases and the V segment lost 4 bases, leaving 9 bases of the junction unmatched. The DNA of the CDR3 is TGCGCCAGCAGCCTCGGGGGGGGTTGGGAATACGAGCAGTACTTC. The encoded protein is CASSLGGGWEYEQYF.

This clonotype was recorded many times. This chain links TRBV12-3 or TRBV12-4 with TRBJ2-1; TRBD2 aligns across 7 bases. This CDR3 comprises 15 residues. Unmatched junction bases numbered 8, after V lost 0 bases and J lost 9 bases. CDR3 protein: CASSLAFREGSEQFF. CDR3 coding DNA: TGTGCCAGCAGTTTAGCGTTCAGGGAGGGGAGTGAGCAGTTCTTC.

This clonotype was counted at least ten times. V is TRBV9 and J is TRBJ2-7; D unresolved. Trimming removed 3 bases from V and 3 bases from J, with 13 bases in between. The CDR3 is made up of 14 amino acids. CDR1 is SGDLS, CDR2 YYNGEE, per germline. Here the CDR3 reads CASSADEVSYEQYF. The DNA for the CDR3 is TGTGCCAGCAGCGCCGACGAGGTTAGCTACGAGCAGTACTTC.

The rearrangement joins TRBV4-1 to TRBJ2-3; weak D call: TRBD2 (6 bases). Trimming took off 5 bases at V and 0 bases at J, with 15 bases between the two ends. The CDR3 runs 16 residues. Germline values: CDR1 MGHRA, CDR2 YSYEKL. This CDR3 reads CASSRAVAGSTDTQYF. The CDR3 DNA is TGCGCCAGCAGCAGAGCTGTGGCGGGGAGCACAGATACGCAGTATTTT.

The rearrangement links TRBV7-9 to TRBJ1-2; tentative D call: TRBD1 (5 bases). The CDR3 covers 13 residues. Trimming left V 5 bases short and J 5 bases short, with 12 bases between. The germline V gene has CDR1 SEHNR and CDR2 FQNEAQ (reference sequence). The chain's CDR3 is CASSPQQVYGYTF. Here the CDR3 DNA reads TGTGCCAGCAGCCCGCAACAGGTTTATGGCTACACCTTC.